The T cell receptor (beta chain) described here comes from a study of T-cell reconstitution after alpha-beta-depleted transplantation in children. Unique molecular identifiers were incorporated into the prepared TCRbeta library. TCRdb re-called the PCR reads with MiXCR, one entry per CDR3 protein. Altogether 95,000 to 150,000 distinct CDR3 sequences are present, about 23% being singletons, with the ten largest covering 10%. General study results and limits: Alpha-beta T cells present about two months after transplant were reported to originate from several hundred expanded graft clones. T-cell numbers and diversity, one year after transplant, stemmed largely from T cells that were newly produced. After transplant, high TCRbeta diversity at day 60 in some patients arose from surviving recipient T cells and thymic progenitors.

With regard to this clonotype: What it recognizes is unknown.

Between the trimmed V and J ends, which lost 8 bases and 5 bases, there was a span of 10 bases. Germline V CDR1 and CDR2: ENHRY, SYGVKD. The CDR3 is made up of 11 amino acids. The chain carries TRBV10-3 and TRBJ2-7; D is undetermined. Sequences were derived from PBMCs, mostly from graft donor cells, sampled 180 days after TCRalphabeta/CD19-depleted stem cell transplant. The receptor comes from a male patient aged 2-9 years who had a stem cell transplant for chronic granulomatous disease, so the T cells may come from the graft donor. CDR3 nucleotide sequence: TGTGCCATCGGAGCGCGGCACGAGCAGTACTTC. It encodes CAIGARHEQYF.